This T cell receptor (beta chain) was identified in a study of Graves' ophthalmopathy and Graves' hyperthyroidism. Between the trimmed V and J ends, which lost 1 base and 1 base, there was a span of 5 bases. CDR3 length: 13 residues. CDR1 is SGHRS and CDR2 is YFSETQ in the germline V gene. The table lists this clonotype with many counts. Antigen specificity is unknown. Study-level findings and limits: Ophthalmopathy progression was predicted by the model at about 70% sensitivity and approximately 72% specificity. A model built from 13 signatures distinguished ophthalmopathy from stable hyperthyroidism with roughly 85% sensitivity and approximately 80% specificity.

Researchers took RNA transcripts and amplified TCR beta CDR3 regions from them. HTBI primers primed a first-round RT-PCR, and a second-round multiplex PCR followed. TCRdb itself ran the multiplex PCR reads through MiXCR, one entry per CDR3 protein. Of approximately 410,000 distinct CDR3 sequences in the sample, approximately 15% were seen once. The V and J genes are TRBV5-1 and TRBJ1-2, with D unclear. Specimen: peripheral blood. The receptor was derived from a young woman with stable Graves' hyperthyroidism. CDR3 amino acids: CASSLNSNYGYTF. CDR3 in DNA: TGCGCCAGCAGCTTGAACAGTAACTATGGCTACACCTTC.